These 7 T cell receptor beta chains were sequenced from one sample in a study of T-cell reconstitution after alpha-beta-depleted transplantation in children. Unique molecular identifiers were incorporated into the prepared TCRbeta library. TCRdb passed the PCR reads through MiXCR, listing each CDR3 protein once. The repertoire consists of about 72,000 distinct CDR3 sequences, with about 6.7% occurring once and the leading ten covering less than 3%. This material consisted of PBMCs from the stem cell graft donor, taken from the stem cell graft. The source of these receptors is a human donor who donated a stem cell graft to a child with acute lymphoblastic leukemia.

This clonotype was seen ten or more times. This chain links TRBV6-5 with TRBJ2-7; D possibly corresponds to TRBD1 (6 bases). V was shortened by 4 bases and J by 0 bases, with 16 bases between the two germline ends. This CDR3 comprises 16 residues. Germline values: CDR1 MNHEY, CDR2 SVGAGI. The CDR3 protein is CASSWPETGSSYEQYF. CDR3 bases: TGTGCCAGCAGTTGGCCAGAGACAGGTTCCTCCTACGAGCAGTACTTC.

In its sample, this clonotype was seen a few times. The V call is TRBV5-5, the J call TRBJ2-3; TRBD2 agrees at 9 bases. The CDR3 is made up of 18 amino acids. The V segment lost 0 bases and the J segment 0 bases; nucleotides outside the gene matches: 8. The germline V gene has CDR1 SGHKS and CDR2 YYEKEE (reference sequence). The chain's CDR3 is CASSLATASGTSTDTQYF. Written as DNA, the CDR3 is TGTGCCAGCAGCTTGGCCACCGCTAGCGGGACTAGCACAGATACGCAGTATTTT.

This clonotype was detected ten times or more. This sequence joins TRBV7-2 and TRBJ2-5; D may be TRBD1 (5 bases). V was trimmed by 5 bases and J by 1 base, leaving 8 bases between them. From germline, CDR1 is SGHTA and CDR2 FQGNSA. This CDR3 is built from 13 residues. In DNA, the CDR3 is TGTGCCAGCAGCACCAGGGCCCAAGAGACCCAGTACTTC. Its protein is CASSTRAQETQYF.

This clonotype showed up many times. This chain uses TRBV12-5 with TRBJ2-7; weak D call: TRBD2 (6 bases). CDR1 is LGHNT and CDR2 is FRNRAP in the germline V gene. V dropped 4 bases and J dropped 9 bases, with 22 bases sitting between them. The CDR3 sequence is 15 residues long. The CDR3 nucleotides read TGTGCTAGTGGTTCCGGGAGCCCCGAGATGTCTCGGCAGTACTTC. Protein product: CASGSGSPEMSRQYF.

This clonotype was picked up many times. The J gene is TRBJ2-7, the V gene TRBV5-1; maybe TRBD1 (6 bases). CDR1 SGHRS and CDR2 YFSETQ come from the germline V gene. This CDR3 has 15 residues. V lost 0 bases, J lost 3 bases, and 13 bases lay in between. DNA for the CDR3: TGCGCCAGCAGCTTGGATACAGGGACGGACTACGAGCAGTACTTC. It specifies CASSLDTGTDYEQYF. Full variable domain (remainder filled in from reference TRBV5-1 and TRBJ2-7): KAGVTQTPRYLIKTRGQQVTLSCSPISGHRSVSWYQQTPGQGLQFLFEYFSETQRNKGNFPGRFSGRQFSNSRSEMNVSTLELGDSALYLCASSLDTGTDYEQYFGPGTRLTVT.

V usage is TRBV18 and J usage is TRBJ2-2; TRBD2 matches 7 bases. Germline CDR1 reads KGHSH; CDR2 reads LQKENI. CDR3 length equals 15 residues. The junction had 4 bases not matched to a gene; V was cut back by 6 bases and J by 0 bases. The CDR3 sequence is CASSLSGANTGELFF. The CDR3 nucleotides are TGTGCCAGCTCTCTCAGCGGGGCGAACACCGGGGAGCTGTTTTTT.

This clonotype was counted at least ten times. The chain joins TRBV11-2 to TRBJ2-1; TRBD1 is a possible D gene (5 bases). The CDR3 consists of 14 residues. Germline values: CDR1 SGHAT, CDR2 FQNNGV. V was trimmed by 3 bases and J by 9 bases, leaving 15 bases between them. CDR3 region: CASSFRQGDSEQFF. CDR3 coding DNA: TGTGCCAGCAGCTTCCGCCAGGGTGATAGTGAGCAGTTCTTC. Together with reference TRBV11-2 and TRBJ2-1, the CDR3 gives the full variable domain: EAGVAQSPRYKIIEKRQSVAFWCNPISGHATLYWYQQILGQGPKLLIQFQNNGVVDDSQLPKDRFSAERLKGVDSTLKIQPAKLEDSAVYLCASSFRQGDSEQFFGPGTRLTVL.